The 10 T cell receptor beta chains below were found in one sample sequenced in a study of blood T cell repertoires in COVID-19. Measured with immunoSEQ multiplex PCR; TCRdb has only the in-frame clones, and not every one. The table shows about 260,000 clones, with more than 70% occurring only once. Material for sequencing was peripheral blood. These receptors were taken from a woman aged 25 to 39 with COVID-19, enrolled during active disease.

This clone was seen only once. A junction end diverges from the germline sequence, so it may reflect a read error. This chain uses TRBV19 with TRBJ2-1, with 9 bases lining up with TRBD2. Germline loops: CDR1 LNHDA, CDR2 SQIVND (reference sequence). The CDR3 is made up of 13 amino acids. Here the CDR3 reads CASKLAGLNAQFF. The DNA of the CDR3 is TGTGCCAGTAAGCTAGCGGGACTCAATGCGCAGTTCTTC. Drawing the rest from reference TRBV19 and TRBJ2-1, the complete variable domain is DGGITQSPKYLFRKEGQNVTLSCEQNLNHDAMYWYRQDPGQGLRLIYYSQIVNDFQKGDIAEGYSVSREKKESFPLTVTSAQKNPTAFYLCASKLAGLNAQFFGPGTRLTVL.

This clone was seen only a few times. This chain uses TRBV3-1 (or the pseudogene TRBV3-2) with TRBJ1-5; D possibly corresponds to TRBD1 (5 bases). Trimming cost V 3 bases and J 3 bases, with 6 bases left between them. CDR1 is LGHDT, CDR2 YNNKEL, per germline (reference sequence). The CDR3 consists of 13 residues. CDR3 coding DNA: TGTGCCAGCAGCCAGGACAACAATCAGCCCCAGCATTTT. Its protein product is CASSQDNNQPQHF.

The CDR3 spells CASSSGQGLGPQHF. The CDR3 coding sequence is TGCGCCAGCAGCTCCGGACAGGGGCTCGGGCCCCAGCATTTT. The chain recombines TRBV5-1 with TRBJ1-5, with TRBD1 matching 9 bases. Germline lookup yields CDR1 SGHRS and CDR2 YFSETQ. This CDR3 spans 14 amino acids. V was pared by 3 bases and J by 9 bases, with 7 bases of the junction left unmatched.

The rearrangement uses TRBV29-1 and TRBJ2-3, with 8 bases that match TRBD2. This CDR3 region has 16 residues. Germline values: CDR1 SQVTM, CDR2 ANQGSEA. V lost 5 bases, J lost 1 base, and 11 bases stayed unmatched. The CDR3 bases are TGCAGCGTTCCACTTAGCGGGATAGGTCGCACAGATACGCAGTATTTT. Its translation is CSVPLSGIGRTDTQYF.

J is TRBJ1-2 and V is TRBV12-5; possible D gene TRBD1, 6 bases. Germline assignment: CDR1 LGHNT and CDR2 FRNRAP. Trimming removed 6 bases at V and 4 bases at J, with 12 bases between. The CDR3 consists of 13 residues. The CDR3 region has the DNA TGTGCTAGTGGCCCCGGGGGGGCCTATGGCTACACCTTC. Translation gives CASGPGGAYGYTF.

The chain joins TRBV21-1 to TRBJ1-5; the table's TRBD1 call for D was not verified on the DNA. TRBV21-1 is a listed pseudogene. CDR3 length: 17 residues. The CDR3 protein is CASSKDRVGQCYQPQHF. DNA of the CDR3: TGTGCCAGCAGCAAGGACAGAGTAGGGCAATGTTATCAGCCCCAGCATTTT.

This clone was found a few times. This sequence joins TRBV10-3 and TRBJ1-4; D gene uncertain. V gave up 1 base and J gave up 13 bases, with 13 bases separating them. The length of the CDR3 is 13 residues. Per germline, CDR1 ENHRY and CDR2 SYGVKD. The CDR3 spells CAISEFPLTGLFF. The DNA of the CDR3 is TGTGCCATCAGTGAGTTTCCCCTAACGGGACTGTTTTTT.

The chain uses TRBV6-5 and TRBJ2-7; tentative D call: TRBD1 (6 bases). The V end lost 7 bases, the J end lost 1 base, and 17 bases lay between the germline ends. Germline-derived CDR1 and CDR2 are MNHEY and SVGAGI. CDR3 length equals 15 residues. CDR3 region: CASTYSETGSYEQYF. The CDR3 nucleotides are TGTGCCAGCACCTACTCCGAGACAGGTTCCTACGAGCAGTACTTC.

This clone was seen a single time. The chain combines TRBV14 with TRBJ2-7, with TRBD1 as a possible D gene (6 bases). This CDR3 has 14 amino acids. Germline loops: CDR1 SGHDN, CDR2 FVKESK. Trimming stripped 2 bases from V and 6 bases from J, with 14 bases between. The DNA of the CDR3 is TGTGCCAGCAGCCAACACGGGACAATCAGCGAGCAGTACTTC. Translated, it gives CASSQHGTISEQYF.

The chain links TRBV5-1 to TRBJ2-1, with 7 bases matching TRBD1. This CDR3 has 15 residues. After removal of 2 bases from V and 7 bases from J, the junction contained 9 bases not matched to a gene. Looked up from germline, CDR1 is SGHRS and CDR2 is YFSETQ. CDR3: CASSFRQGKYNEQFF. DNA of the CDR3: TGCGCCAGCAGCTTCCGACAGGGTAAGTATAATGAGCAGTTCTTC.